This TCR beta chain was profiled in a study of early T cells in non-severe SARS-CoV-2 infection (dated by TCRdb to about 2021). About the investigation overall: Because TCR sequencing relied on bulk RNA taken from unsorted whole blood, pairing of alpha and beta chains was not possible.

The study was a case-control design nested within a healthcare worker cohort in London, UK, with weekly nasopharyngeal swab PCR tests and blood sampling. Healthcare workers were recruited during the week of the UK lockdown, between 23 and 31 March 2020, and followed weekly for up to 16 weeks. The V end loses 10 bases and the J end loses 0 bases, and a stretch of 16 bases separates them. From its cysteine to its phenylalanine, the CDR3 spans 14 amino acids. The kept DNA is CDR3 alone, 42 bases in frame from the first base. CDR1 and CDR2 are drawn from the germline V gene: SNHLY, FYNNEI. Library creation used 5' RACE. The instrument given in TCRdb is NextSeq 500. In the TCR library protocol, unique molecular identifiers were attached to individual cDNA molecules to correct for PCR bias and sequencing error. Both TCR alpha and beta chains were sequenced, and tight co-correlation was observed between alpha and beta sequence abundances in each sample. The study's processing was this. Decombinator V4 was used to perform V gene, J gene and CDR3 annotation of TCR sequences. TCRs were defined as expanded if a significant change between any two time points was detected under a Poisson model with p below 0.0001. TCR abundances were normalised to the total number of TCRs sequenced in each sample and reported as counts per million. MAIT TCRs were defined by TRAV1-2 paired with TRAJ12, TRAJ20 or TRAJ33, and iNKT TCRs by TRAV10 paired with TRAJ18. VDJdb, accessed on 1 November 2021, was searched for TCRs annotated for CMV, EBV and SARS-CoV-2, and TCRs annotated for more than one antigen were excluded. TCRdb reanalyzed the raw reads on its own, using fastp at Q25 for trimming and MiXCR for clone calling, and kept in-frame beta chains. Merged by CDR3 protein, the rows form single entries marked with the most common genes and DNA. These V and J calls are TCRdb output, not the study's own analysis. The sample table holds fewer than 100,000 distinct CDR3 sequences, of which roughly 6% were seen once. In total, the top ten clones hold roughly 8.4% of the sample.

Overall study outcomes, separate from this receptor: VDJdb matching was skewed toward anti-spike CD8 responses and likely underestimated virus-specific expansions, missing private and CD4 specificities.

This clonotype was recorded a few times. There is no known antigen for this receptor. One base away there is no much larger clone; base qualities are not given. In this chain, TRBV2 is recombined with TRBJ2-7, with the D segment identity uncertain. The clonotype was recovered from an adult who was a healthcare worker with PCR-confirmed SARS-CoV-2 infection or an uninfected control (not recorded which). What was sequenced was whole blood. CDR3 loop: CATRWQPSSYEQYF. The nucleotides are TGTGCCACTCGCTGGCAGCCGAGCTCCTACGAGCAGTACTTC.